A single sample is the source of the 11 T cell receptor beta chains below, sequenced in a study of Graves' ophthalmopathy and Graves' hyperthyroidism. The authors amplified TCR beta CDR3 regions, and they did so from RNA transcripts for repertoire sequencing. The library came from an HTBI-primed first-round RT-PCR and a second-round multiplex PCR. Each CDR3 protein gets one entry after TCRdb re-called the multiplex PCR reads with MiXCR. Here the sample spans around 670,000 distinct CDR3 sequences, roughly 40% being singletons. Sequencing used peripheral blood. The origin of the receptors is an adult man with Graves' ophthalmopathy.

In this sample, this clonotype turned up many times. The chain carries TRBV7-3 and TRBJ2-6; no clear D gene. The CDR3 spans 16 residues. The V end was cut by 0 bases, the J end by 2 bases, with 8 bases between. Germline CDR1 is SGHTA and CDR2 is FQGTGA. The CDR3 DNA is TGTGCCAGCAGCTTAACGTCGGGTACTGGGGCCAACGTCCTGACTTTC. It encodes CASSLTSGTGANVLTF.

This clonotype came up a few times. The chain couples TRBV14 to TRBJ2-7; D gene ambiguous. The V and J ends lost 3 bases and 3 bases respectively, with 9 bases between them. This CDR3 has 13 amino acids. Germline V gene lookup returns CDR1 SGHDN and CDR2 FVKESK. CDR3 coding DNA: TGTGCCAGCAGCCAGTTGGGAAGCTACGAGCAGTACTTC. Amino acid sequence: CASSQLGSYEQYF.

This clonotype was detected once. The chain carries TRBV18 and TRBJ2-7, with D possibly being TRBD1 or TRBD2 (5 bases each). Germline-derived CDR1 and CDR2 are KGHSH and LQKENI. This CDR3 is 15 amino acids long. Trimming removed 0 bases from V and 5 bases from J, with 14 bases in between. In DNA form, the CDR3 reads TGTGCCAGCTCACCACCGGATAACAGGCGGGACGAGCAGTACTTC. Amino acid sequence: CASSPPDNRRDEQYF. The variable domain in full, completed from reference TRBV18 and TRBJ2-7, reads NAGVMQNPRHLVRRRGQEARLRCSPMKGHSHVYWYRQLPEEGLKFMVYLQKENIIDESGMPKERFSAEFPKEGPSILRIQQVVRGDSAAYFCASSPPDNRRDEQYFGPGTRLTVT.

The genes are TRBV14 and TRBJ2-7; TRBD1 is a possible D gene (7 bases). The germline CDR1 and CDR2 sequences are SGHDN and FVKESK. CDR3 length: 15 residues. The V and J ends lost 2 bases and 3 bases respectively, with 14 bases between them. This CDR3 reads CASSQSRGTVYEQYF. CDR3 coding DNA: TGTGCCAGCAGCCAAAGCCGGGGGACAGTCTACGAGCAGTACTTC.

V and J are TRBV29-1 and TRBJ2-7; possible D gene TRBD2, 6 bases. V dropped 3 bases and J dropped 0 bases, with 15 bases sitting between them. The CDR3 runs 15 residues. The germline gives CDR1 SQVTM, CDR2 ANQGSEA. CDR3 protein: CSVDLFYGSSYEQYF. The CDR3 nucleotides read TGCAGCGTTGATCTTTTTTACGGGAGCTCCTACGAGCAGTACTTC.

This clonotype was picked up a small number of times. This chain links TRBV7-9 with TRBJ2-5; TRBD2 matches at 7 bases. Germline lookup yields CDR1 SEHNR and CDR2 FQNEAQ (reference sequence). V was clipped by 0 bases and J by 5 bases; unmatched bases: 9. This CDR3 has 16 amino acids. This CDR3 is CASSLAQAGRMETQYF. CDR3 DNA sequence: TGTGCCAGCAGCTTAGCTCAAGCGGGACGAATGGAGACCCAGTACTTC.

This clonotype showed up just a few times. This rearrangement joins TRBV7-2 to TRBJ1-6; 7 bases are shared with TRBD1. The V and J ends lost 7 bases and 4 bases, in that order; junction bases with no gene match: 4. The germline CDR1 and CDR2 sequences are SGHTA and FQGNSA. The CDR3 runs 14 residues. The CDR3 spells CASNRGDYNSPLHF. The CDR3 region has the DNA TGTGCCAGCAACAGGGGCGATTATAATTCACCCCTCCACTTT.

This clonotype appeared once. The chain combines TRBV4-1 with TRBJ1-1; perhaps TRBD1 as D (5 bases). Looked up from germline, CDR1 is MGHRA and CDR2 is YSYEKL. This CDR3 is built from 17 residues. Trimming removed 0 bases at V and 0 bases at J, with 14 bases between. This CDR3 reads CASSQDRGGPMNTEAFF. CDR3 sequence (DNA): TGCGCCAGCAGCCAAGATCGGGGGGGACCGATGAACACTGAAGCTTTCTTT.

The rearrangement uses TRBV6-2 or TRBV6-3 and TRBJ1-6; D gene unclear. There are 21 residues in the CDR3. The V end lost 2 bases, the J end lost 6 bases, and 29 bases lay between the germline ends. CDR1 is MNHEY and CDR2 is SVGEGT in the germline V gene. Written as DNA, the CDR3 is TGTGCCAGCAGTTACCGTCCGCCATTTATCGTTAGCGCCCGTACTAATTCACCCCTCCACTTT. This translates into CASSYRPPFIVSARTNSPLHF.

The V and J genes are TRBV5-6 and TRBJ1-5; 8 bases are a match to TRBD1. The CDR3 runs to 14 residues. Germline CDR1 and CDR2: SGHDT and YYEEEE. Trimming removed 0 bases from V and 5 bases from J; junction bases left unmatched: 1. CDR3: CASSLVDRDQPQHF. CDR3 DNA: TGTGCCAGCAGCTTGGTGGACAGGGATCAGCCCCAGCATTTT.

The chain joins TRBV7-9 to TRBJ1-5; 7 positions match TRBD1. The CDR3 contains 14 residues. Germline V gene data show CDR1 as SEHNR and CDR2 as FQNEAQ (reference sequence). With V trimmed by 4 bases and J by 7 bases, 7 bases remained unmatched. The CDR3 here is CASSSRDSIQPQHF. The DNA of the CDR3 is TGTGCCAGCAGCTCCCGGGACAGTATCCAGCCCCAGCATTTT.